This T cell receptor (beta chain) originates from a study of Graves' ophthalmopathy and Graves' hyperthyroidism. As the template, RNA transcripts were used to amplify TCR beta CDR3 regions. An opening RT-PCR round employed HTBI primers and preceded a second-round multiplex PCR. TCRdb called the multiplex PCR reads again in MiXCR, with one record for every CDR3 protein. The data show roughly 230,000 distinct CDR3 sequences, 20% to 25% seen once. The CDR3 totals 13 residues. Per the germline V gene, CDR1 is MNHNS and CDR2 is SASEGT. The trim removed 6 bases at V and 7 bases at J, leaving 4 bases unmatched. This clonotype came up a few times.

The specimen sequenced was peripheral blood. V and J are TRBV6-1 and TRBJ2-2; 8 bases match TRBD1. The receptor's source is a woman between 45 and 60 years old with Graves' ophthalmopathy. This CDR3 is CASSDRGVGELFF. In DNA, the CDR3 is TGTGCCAGCAGCGACAGGGGTGTCGGGGAGCTGTTTTTT.